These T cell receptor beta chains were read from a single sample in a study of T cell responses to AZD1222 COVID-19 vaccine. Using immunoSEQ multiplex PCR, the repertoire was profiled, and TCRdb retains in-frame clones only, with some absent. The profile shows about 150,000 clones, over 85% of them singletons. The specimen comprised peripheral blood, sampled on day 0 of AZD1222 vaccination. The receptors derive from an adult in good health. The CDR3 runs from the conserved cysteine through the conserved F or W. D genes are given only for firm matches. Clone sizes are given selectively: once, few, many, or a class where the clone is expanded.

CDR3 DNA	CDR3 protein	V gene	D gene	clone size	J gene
TGTGCCAGCGACGATACAGGGGGCCCTCGGGAGGGCTACACCTTC	CASDDTGGPREGYTF	TRBV21-1	-	-	TRBJ1-2
TGTGCCAGCAGCCCCCCCCGGGGTAACACCGGGGAGCTGTTTTTT	CASSPPRGNTGELFF	TRBV9	-	-	TRBJ2-2
TGTGCCAGTAGTATCGGTGGGGCCTATGGCTACACCTTC	CASSIGGAYGYTF	TRBV19	-	-	TRBJ1-2
TGTGCCAGCAGCTTAGATGGAGGGGGCACTGAAGCTTTCTTT	CASSLDGGGTEAFF	TRBV7-2	-	-	TRBJ1-1
TGTGCCAGTAGTATTAAGGACAGGGGGCTAGAGACGGGCTACACCTTC	CASSIKDRGLETGYTF	TRBV19	TRBD1	-	TRBJ1-2
TGTGCCAGCAGCTACTGGAGAGGGAGCAATGAGCAGTTCTTC	CASSYWRGSNEQFF	TRBV4-2	-	-	TRBJ2-1
TGCGCCAGCAGCTCCCTCGACAAGAACACTGAAGCTTTCTTT	CASSSLDKNTEAFF	TRBV5-1	-	-	TRBJ1-1
TGTGCCAGCAGTTTCGGGCGAGCGATAATCTACGAGCAGTACTTC	CASSFGRAIIYEQYF	TRBV27	-	-	TRBJ2-7
TGTGCCAGCAGCTCCGGACAGGGCTCCTACGAGCAGTACTTC	CASSSGQGSYEQYF	TRBV11-2	TRBD1	-	TRBJ2-7
TGCGCCAGCAGCGCCGGGACAGGGGGTATGAACACTGAAGCTTTCTTT	CASSAGTGGMNTEAFF	TRBV5-1	TRBD1	-	TRBJ1-1
TGTGCCAGCAGCCTTACGACAGGGGGCTTCTATGGCTACACCTTC	CASSLTTGGFYGYTF	TRBV11-2	TRBD1	once	TRBJ1-2
TGTGCCAGCTCACCGAGAAGGGATCAGCCCCAGCATTTT	CASSPRRDQPQHF	TRBV18	-	-	TRBJ1-5
TGTGCCAGCTCACCCACTCGGGACGAGCAGTACTTC	CASSPTRDEQYF	TRBV18	-	-	TRBJ2-7
TGCGCCAGCAGCCAGGCTCGACGGGCTGACTACGAGCAGTACTTC	CASSQARRADYEQYF	TRBV5-1	-	-	TRBJ2-7